These 24 T cell receptor beta chains originate from one sample sequenced in a study of blood T cell repertoires in COVID-19. Produced via immunoSEQ multiplex PCR; TCRdb's table is partial and in-frame only. The profile covers around 74,000 clones, with roughly nine tenths appearing a single time and roughly 8.5% taken by the ten largest. Sequenced: peripheral blood. These receptors originate from a man aged 25 to 40 with acute or convalescent COVID-19.

This chain links TRBV9 with TRBJ2-1, with TRBD1 matching over 11 bases. The germline V gene encodes CDR1 SGDLS and CDR2 YYNGEE. CDR3 length: 16 residues. Losses at the gene ends were 0 bases for V and 3 bases for J; bases not matched to a gene: 2. CDR3: CASSVEGTGGYNEQFF. CDR3 DNA: TGTGCCAGCAGCGTAGAGGGGACAGGGGGCTACAATGAGCAGTTCTTC. Based on the CDR3 plus reference TRBV9 and TRBJ2-1, the full variable domain is DSGVTQTPKHLITATGQRVTLRCSPRSGDLSVYWYQQSLDQGLQFLIQYYNGEERAKGNILERFSAQQFPDLHSELNLSSLELGDSALYFCASSVEGTGGYNEQFFGPGTRLTVL.

This chain uses TRBV6-5 with TRBJ2-3; TRBD2 agrees at 10 bases. V dropped 11 bases and J dropped 6; count of bases not matched to a gene: 11. Germline V gene lookup returns CDR1 MNHEY and CDR2 SVGAGI. The CDR3 loop spans 14 amino acids. This CDR3 reads CAARESGRADTQYF. CDR3 DNA: TGTGCCGCAAGGGAGAGCGGGAGGGCCGATACGCAGTATTTT.

This rearrangement joins TRBV20-1 to TRBJ2-5; D is possibly TRBD2 (6 bases). The CDR3 extends over 11 amino acids. Germline CDR1 and CDR2: DFQATT and SNEGSKA (reference sequence). Trimming left V 4 bases short and J 9 bases short, with 12 bases between. In DNA form, the CDR3 reads TGCAGTGCTACCCACCGCGGGGCCCAGTACTTC. Its protein is CSATHRGAQYF.

This chain uses TRBV5-1 with TRBJ1-1, with D uncertain. There are 17 residues in the CDR3. Per the germline V gene, CDR1 is SGHRS and CDR2 is YFSETQ. V dropped 0 bases and J dropped 2 bases, with 17 bases sitting between them. DNA of the CDR3: TGCGCCAGCAGCTTGGCTTCAGGCGGGGATTTAAACACTGAAGCTTTCTTT. This gives the protein CASSLASGGDLNTEAFF.

A single count supports this clone. This chain uses TRBV7-9 with TRBJ1-4; perhaps TRBD1 as D (5 bases). The germline V gene has CDR1 SEHNR and CDR2 FQNEAQ (reference sequence). V was trimmed by 2 bases and J by 3 bases, leaving 7 bases between them. This CDR3 region has 14 residues. The CDR3 loop is CASSLKQANEKLFF. CDR3 bases: TGTGCCAGCAGCTTAAAACAGGCTAATGAAAAACTGTTTTTT. The full variable domain, rest sourced from reference TRBV7-9 and TRBJ1-4, is DTGVSQNPRHKITKRGQNVTFRCDPISEHNRLYWYRQTLGQGPEFLTYFQNEAQLEKSRLLSDRFSAERPKGSFSTLEIQRTEQGDSAMYLCASSLKQANEKLFFGSGTQLSVL.

This sequence joins TRBV15 and TRBJ1-5; 8 bases match TRBD1. The length of the CDR3 is 15 residues. Germline CDR1 and CDR2: LNHNV and YYDKDF (reference sequence). V shed 3 bases, J shed 6 bases, and the junction held 7 bases outside the gene matches. The CDR3 loop is CATSSSRGPAQPQHF. Here the CDR3 DNA reads TGTGCCACCAGCAGTAGCAGGGGGCCGGCTCAGCCCCAGCATTTT.

This rearrangement joins TRBV5-4 to TRBJ2-5; TRBD1 is a possible D gene (6 bases). The CDR3 runs to 15 residues. The V end lost 3 bases, the J end lost 3 bases, and 15 bases lay between the germline ends. The germline V gene has CDR1 SGHNT and CDR2 YYREEE (reference sequence). The CDR3 coding sequence is TGTGCCAGCAGCTCCGGCGGCAGGGGAGAAGAGACCCAGTACTTC. Encoded protein: CASSSGGRGEETQYF.

The chain carries TRBV27 and TRBJ1-4; D gene ambiguous. Trimming left V 6 bases short and J 7 bases short, with 12 bases between. The CDR3 has 13 amino acids. CDR1 is MNHEY and CDR2 is SMNVEV in the germline V gene (reference sequence). This CDR3 reads CASRSLGGEKLFF. The CDR3 DNA sequence: TGTGCCAGCAGGTCTTTGGGAGGTGAAAAACTGTTTTTT.

V gene TRBV7-3 combines with J gene TRBJ2-3, with 7 bases lining up with TRBD2. V gave up 5 bases and J gave up 5 bases; unmatched junction bases: 22. CDR3 length: 19 amino acids. Germline V gene sequence: CDR1 SGHTA, CDR2 FQGTGA. CDR3 loop: CASSPKTPVGGSRGDTQYF. The CDR3 coding sequence is TGTGCCAGCAGCCCGAAAACCCCCGTGGGCGGGAGCCGTGGAGATACGCAGTATTTT.

This clone was seen once. This chain uses TRBV27 with TRBJ2-1, with TRBD2 matching over 9 bases. Germline-derived CDR1 and CDR2 are MNHEY and SMNVEV (reference sequence). Trimming removed 5 bases from V and 6 bases from J; junction bases left unmatched: 8. CDR3 length: 15 residues. The CDR3 reads CASSASGGPLNEQFF. The CDR3 DNA reads as TGTGCCAGCAGTGCAAGCGGGGGGCCCCTCAATGAGCAGTTCTTC.

This clone was seen just once. This chain uses TRBV10-3 with TRBJ1-1; D call uncertain. The ends were cut back, 11 bases at V and 1 base at J, with 14 bases in the middle. This CDR3 has 13 amino acids. The germline gives CDR1 ENHRY, CDR2 SYGVKD. The CDR3: CAVSNSPNTEAFF. Written as DNA, the CDR3 is TGTGCCGTCTCGAACAGCCCGAACACTGAAGCTTTCTTT.

This chain uses TRBV30 with TRBJ1-3, with D unresolved. There are 13 residues in the CDR3. From germline, CDR1 is GTSNPN and CDR2 SVGIG (reference sequence). V lost 4 bases and J lost 2, with 9 bases in between. CDR3 region: CAWTLGTGNTIYF. In DNA form, the CDR3 reads TGTGCCTGGACCCTCGGGACTGGAAACACCATATATTTT.

V gene TRBV7-2 combines with J gene TRBJ1-1, with D tentatively TRBD1 (6 bases). The CDR3 extends over 15 amino acids. V lost 4 bases to trimming and J lost 5 bases, with 17 bases between them. The germline CDR1 and CDR2 sequences are SGHTA and FQGNSA. DNA for the CDR3: TGTGCCAGCAGCTCGTGGGGGAAGGGGGAGACTGAAGCTTTCTTT. This translates into CASSSWGKGETEAFF.

The rearrangement uses TRBV30 and TRBJ1-3, with a weak D call TRBD1 (6 bases). CDR1 is GTSNPN and CDR2 is SVGIG in the germline V gene (reference sequence). The CDR3 totals 18 residues. Trimming removed 3 bases at V and 2 bases at J, with 23 bases between. CDR3 protein: CAWRRGLTFMEAGNTIYF. The DNA for the CDR3 is TGTGCCTGGAGGAGGGGGTTAACATTTATGGAAGCTGGAAACACCATATATTTT.

The chain is built from TRBV18 and TRBJ2-7; no clear D. CDR3 size: 12 residues. V was pared by 7 bases and J by 4 bases, with 11 bases between. The germline V gene has CDR1 KGHSH and CDR2 LQKENI. CDR3 protein: CASLSTVYEQYF. Here the CDR3 DNA reads TGTGCCAGCTTAAGCACCGTATACGAGCAGTACTTC. Combining the CDR3 with reference TRBV18 and TRBJ2-7 gives the whole variable domain NAGVMQNPRHLVRRRGQEARLRCSPMKGHSHVYWYRQLPEEGLKFMVYLQKENIIDESGMPKERFSAEFPKEGPSILRIQQVVRGDSAAYFCASLSTVYEQYFGPGTRLTVT.

The CDR3 DNA follows: TGTGCCAGCAGTTACTCGACTAGCGGGACGCAAGAGACCCAGTACTTC. Encoded protein: CASSYSTSGTQETQYF. The chain combines TRBV6-5 with TRBJ2-5; 11 bases fit TRBD2. The J segment lost 2 bases and the V segment lost 0 bases, leaving 2 bases of the junction unmatched. Looked up from germline, CDR1 is MNHEY and CDR2 is SVGAGI. This CDR3 region has 16 residues.

The chain uses TRBV19 and TRBJ2-3, with 8 positions matching TRBD1. The J segment lost 4 bases and the V segment lost 6 bases, leaving 9 bases of the junction unmatched. The CDR3 runs to 15 residues. Germline V gives CDR1 LNHDA, CDR2 SQIVND (reference sequence). The CDR3 nucleotides are TGTGCCAGTAGGTCTCCGGGACAGGTGGCAGATACGCAGTATTTT. Amino acids: CASRSPGQVADTQYF.

The chain joins TRBV27 to TRBJ2-7; no clear D. From germline, CDR1 is MNHEY and CDR2 SMNVEV (reference sequence). V lost 6 bases and J 2 bases, leaving 11 bases between the germline ends. The CDR3 spans 13 residues. The CDR3 DNA sequence: TGTGCCAGCAGAGTCCTAGGAACCTACGAGCAGTACTTC. This codes for CASRVLGTYEQYF.

The gene calls are TRBV4-3 and TRBJ1-6; 8 bases align to TRBD1. Germline V gene data show CDR1 as LGHNA and CDR2 as YSLEER. J gave up 8 bases and V 2 bases, and 8 bases lay outside the gene matches. The CDR3 covers 16 residues. CDR3 protein: CASSQRWQGADSPLHF. CDR3 bases: TGCGCCAGCAGCCAAAGGTGGCAGGGGGCGGATTCACCCCTCCACTTT.

The chain employs TRBV11-2 and TRBJ2-7; D might be TRBD2 (5 bases). This CDR3 spans 13 amino acids. The V and J ends lost 3 bases and 6 bases respectively, with 12 bases between them. The germline CDR1 and CDR2 sequences are SGHAT and FQNNGV. CDR3 loop: CASSLAWELEQYF. In DNA form, the CDR3 reads TGTGCCAGCAGCTTGGCCTGGGAGCTCGAGCAGTACTTC. Variable domain in full (rest from reference TRBV11-2 and TRBJ2-7): EAGVAQSPRYKIIEKRQSVAFWCNPISGHATLYWYQQILGQGPKLLIQFQNNGVVDDSQLPKDRFSAERLKGVDSTLKIQPAKLEDSAVYLCASSLAWELEQYFGPGTRLTVT.

The V and J genes are TRBV28 and TRBJ2-5; 14 nucleotides agree with TRBD2. CDR1 is MDHEN and CDR2 is SYDVKM in the germline V gene. The V gene end was trimmed by 7 bases and the J gene end by 5 bases; junction bases not matched to a gene: 12. CDR3 length: 17 residues. CDR3: CASTTSGRARDYETQYF. The CDR3 DNA is TGTGCCAGCACGACTAGCGGGAGGGCCAGGGATTACGAGACCCAGTACTTC.

This clone was seen a single time. The genes are TRBV6-4 and TRBJ2-3, with TRBD1 as a possible D gene (6 bases). Germline values: CDR1 MRHNA, CDR2 SNTAGT. This CDR3 region has 15 residues. Trimming removed 4 bases from V and 0 bases from J, with 11 bases in between. This CDR3 reads CASSVDRTSTDTQYF. DNA of the CDR3: TGTGCCAGCAGTGTAGACAGGACTAGCACAGATACGCAGTATTTT.

This chain links TRBV6-2 or TRBV6-3 with TRBJ2-7, with TRBD2 identical over 9 bases. The length of the CDR3 is 15 residues. The junction had 2 bases not matched to a gene; V was cut back by 0 bases and J by 2 bases. Germline CDR1 and CDR2: MNHEY and SVGEGT. The CDR3 DNA follows: TGTGCCAGCAGTTACTCCCCTAGCGGGGCCTACGAGCAGTACTTC. Encoded protein: CASSYSPSGAYEQYF.

This rearrangement joins TRBV5-5 to TRBJ2-5, with 10 bases aligning to TRBD1. This CDR3 is 13 amino acids long. The trim removed 7 bases at V and 4 bases at J, leaving 4 bases unmatched. Germline V gives CDR1 SGHKS, CDR2 YYEKEE (reference sequence). The CDR3 here is CASHRDRGETQYF. The CDR3 region has the DNA TGTGCCAGCCATAGGGACAGGGGAGAGACCCAGTACTTC.